This T cell receptor beta chain was documented in a study of beta chain features in type 1 diabetes. The isolated RNA, all of it, was reverse transcribed, so expressed TCRB transcripts were what got sequenced. The repertoire was sequenced with immunoSEQ multiplex PCR; TCRdb's copy has only in-frame clones and lacks some. The sample yields hundreds of thousands of clones, about 29% seen once. Germline V lookup: CDR1 GTSNPN, CDR2 SVGIG (reference sequence). The CDR3 consists of 11 residues. The V end lost 6 bases, the J end lost 7 bases, and 12 bases lay between the germline ends. The chain recombines TRBV30 with TRBJ1-1, with D perhaps TRBD1 (6 bases). The source of this sequence is a man younger than 35 in good health. The source material was naive CD4+ T cells from blood. CDR3 bases: TGTGCCTGCACAGGGCCGGGTGAAGCTTTCTTT. Translation gives CACTGPGEAFF.